This TCR beta chain appears in the sequencing data of a study of blood T cell repertoires in COVID-19. Study context: T cells, B-cell-depleted T cells, or PBMCs provided the cDNA or gDNA that served as material.

Original processing methods: Researchers report that nucleated cell counts were estimated from reference gene primer amplification. Method: immunoSEQ multiplex PCR; TCRdb's copy keeps in-frame clones and lacks some. That table is the source of V, J and clone size, and D and trimming were worked out from the DNA. The sample yields more than 200,000 clones, 85% to 95% seen once. Which cohort a participant joined came from the clinical history participants gave. Trimming took off 4 bases at V and 1 base at J, with 14 bases between the two ends. From germline, CDR1 is SGHKS and CDR2 YYEKEE (reference sequence). This CDR3 is 15 amino acids long.

This receptor was identified in a woman between 18 and 30 years old who had recovered from COVID-19. This chain uses TRBV5-5 with TRBJ1-1, with a possible D match to TRBD1 (5 bases). Input material: PBMCs or T cells enriched from blood (not recorded which). The CDR3 nucleotides read TGTGCCAGCAGCCCCGGGGGGGGAACGAACACTGAAGCTTTCTTT. Amino acids: CASSPGGGTNTEAFF.